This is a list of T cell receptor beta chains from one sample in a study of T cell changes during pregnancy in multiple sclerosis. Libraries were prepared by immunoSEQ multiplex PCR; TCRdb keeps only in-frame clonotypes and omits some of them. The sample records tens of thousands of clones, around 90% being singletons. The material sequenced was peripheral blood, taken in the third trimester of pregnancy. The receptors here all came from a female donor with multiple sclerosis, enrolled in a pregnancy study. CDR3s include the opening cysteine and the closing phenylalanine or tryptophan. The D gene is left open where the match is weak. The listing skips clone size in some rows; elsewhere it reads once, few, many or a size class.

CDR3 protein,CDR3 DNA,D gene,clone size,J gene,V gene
CASSEMGQAVFF,TGTGCCAGCAGTGAAATGGGACAGGCGGTGTTTTTT,TRBD1,-,TRBJ1-4,TRBV2
CASSPLRQGSGQGHNYGYTF,TGTGCCAGCAGTCCCCTGAGACAGGGGTCGGGTCAAGGGCACAACTATGGCTACACCTTC,TRBD1,-,TRBJ1-2,TRBV27
CASSLARYNEQFF,TGCGCCAGCAGCTTGGCCAGGTACAATGAGCAGTTCTTC,-,-,TRBJ2-1,TRBV5-1
CASSLVLAGWGDTQYF,TGTGCCAGCAGCTTAGTACTAGCGGGGTGGGGAGATACGCAGTATTTT,TRBD2,-,TRBJ2-3,TRBV7-2
CASSEAGRSYNEQFF,TGTGCCAGCAGTGAAGCAGGGAGATCCTACAATGAGCAGTTCTTC,-,-,TRBJ2-1,TRBV2
CASRGTSGGLNEQFF,TGTGCCAGCAGGGGGACTAGCGGGGGGCTTAATGAGCAGTTCTTC,TRBD2,-,TRBJ2-1,TRBV6-1
CASSVPLGSSGNTDTQYF,TGTGCCAGCAGTGTACCCTTAGGTTCTAGCGGGAACACAGATACGCAGTATTTT,TRBD2,-,TRBJ2-3,TRBV2
CASSEVSYGYTF,TGTGCCAGCAGTGAAGTGAGCTATGGCTACACCTTC,-,-,TRBJ1-2,TRBV2
CASSLLFSPYGYTF,TGTGCCAGCAGCTTGCTTTTTTCCCCCTATGGCTACACCTTC,-,-,TRBJ1-2,TRBV5-5
CASSLGTSTAYTQYF,TGCGCCAGCAGCCTTGGGACTAGCACAGCTTATACGCAGTATTTT,TRBD2,-,TRBJ2-3,TRBV5-1
CASSEGLPIF,TGTGCCAGCAGTGAAGGACTTCCTATCTTC,-,-,TRBJ1-2,TRBV2
CASSLGWGGEQFF,TGTGCCAGCAGCTTAGGGTGGGGAGGTGAGCAGTTCTTC,-,-,TRBJ2-1,TRBV7-9
CASSPAAIQETQYF,TGTGCCAGCAGTCCAGCGGCCATCCAAGAGACCCAGTACTTC,-,-,TRBJ2-5,TRBV27
CASSVRGYNEQFF,TGTGCCAGCAGCGTAAGAGGGTACAATGAGCAGTTCTTC,-,-,TRBJ2-1,TRBV9
CASGLGGGNYGYTF,TGTGCTAGTGGTTTAGGGGGAGGGAACTATGGCTACACCTTC,-,-,TRBJ1-2,TRBV12-5
CASSLERRGTSGGAGETQYF,TGTGCTAGCAGCTTAGAGCGTCGGGGGACTAGCGGGGGTGCGGGGGAGACCCAGTACTTC,TRBD2,-,TRBJ2-5,TRBV7-7
CAISESRGNTGELFF,TGTGCCATCAGTGAGTCGAGAGGAAACACCGGGGAGCTGTTTTTT,-,once,TRBJ2-2,TRBV10-3
CASSVGAHNEQFF,TGTGCCAGCAGCGTAGGGGCCCACAATGAGCAGTTCTTC,-,-,TRBJ2-1,TRBV9
CAWSVVGGNTEAFF,TGTGCCTGGAGTGTAGTAGGGGGTAACACTGAAGCTTTCTTT,-,-,TRBJ1-1,TRBV30
CASSFRTGGLAGANVLTF,TGTGCCAGCAGCTTCAGGACAGGGGGCTTGGCTGGGGCCAACGTCCTGACTTTC,TRBD1,few,TRBJ2-6,TRBV7-9
CAWSRTGGWTEAFF,TGTGCCTGGAGCCGGACAGGGGGCTGGACTGAAGCTTTCTTT,TRBD1,-,TRBJ1-1,TRBV30
CASNRRTDFVAEAFF,TGCGCCAGCAACCGCAGGACAGATTTTGTCGCTGAAGCTTTCTTT,-,-,TRBJ1-1,TRBV23-1
CASSIGGRANYGYTF,TGTGCCAGTAGTATCGGAGGGCGGGCTAACTATGGCTACACCTTC,-,-,TRBJ1-2,TRBV19
CASSLGGLAGTDTQYF,TGCGCCAGCAGCTTGGGGGGACTAGCGGGCACAGATACGCAGTATTTT,TRBD2,-,TRBJ2-3,TRBV5-1
CASRPIPGLAGLEQFF,TGTGCCAGCAGACCCATTCCGGGACTAGCGGGCCTTGAGCAGTTCTTC,TRBD2,-,TRBJ2-1,TRBV27
CASSSPGVSGYGYTF,TGTGCCAGCAGCTCGCCCGGGGTGTCGGGCTATGGCTACACCTTC,-,-,TRBJ1-2,TRBV7-9
CASSFGTFHTGELFF,TGTGCCAGCAGCTTTGGGACATTTCACACCGGGGAGCTGTTTTTT,-,-,TRBJ2-2,TRBV7-2
CASSEKGDTGELFF,TGTGCCAGCAGTGAGAAAGGGGACACCGGGGAGCTGTTTTTT,-,-,TRBJ2-2,TRBV6-1
CASSVAGGYHEQFF,TGTGCTAGCAGTGTAGCGGGGGGGTACCATGAGCAGTTCTTC,TRBD2,-,TRBJ2-1,TRBV7-7
CASSLDGDGYTF,TGCGCCAGCAGCTTGGATGGAGATGGCTACACCTTC,-,-,TRBJ1-2,TRBV5-1
CASRPRPGLAGGPEQFF,TGTGCCAGCAGGCCCCGACCGGGACTAGCGGGGGGCCCTGAGCAGTTCTTC,TRBD2,-,TRBJ2-1,TRBV27
CASSPQPGGRTYEQYF,TGTGCCAGCTCACCCCAACCAGGGGGCCGAACCTACGAGCAGTACTTC,TRBD1,-,TRBJ2-7,TRBV18
CAITSGGTDTQYF,TGTGCCATTACTAGCGGTGGTACAGATACGCAGTATTTT,TRBD2,-,TRBJ2-3,TRBV28
CATSPQAGPDTQYF,TGTGCCACCAGCCCCCAAGCGGGGCCGGATACGCAGTATTTT,TRBD2,-,TRBJ2-3,TRBV15
CASSPGELREKLFF,TGCGCCAGCAGCCCGGGGGAATTAAGGGAAAAACTGTTTTTT,-,-,TRBJ1-4,TRBV5-1
CASRLGAESGNEQFF,TGTGCCAGCAGGTTAGGGGCAGAGTCAGGAAATGAGCAGTTCTTC,-,-,TRBJ2-1,TRBV28
CASRQGAEEKLFF,TGCGCCAGTAGACAGGGGGCAGAAGAAAAACTGTTTTTT,TRBD1,-,TRBJ1-4,TRBV5-1
CASSLVRGTEAFF,TGCGCCAGCAGCTTGGTCAGGGGCACTGAAGCTTTCTTT,-,-,TRBJ1-1,TRBV5-1
CASSEDRGNYGYTF,TGTGCCAGCAGTGAAGACAGGGGAAACTATGGCTACACCTTC,TRBD1,-,TRBJ1-2,TRBV2
CASSGGGTDTQYF,TGCGCCAGCAGTGGCGGGGGCACAGATACGCAGTATTTT,-,-,TRBJ2-3,TRBV10-2
CASSGQGIEETQYF,TGTGCCAGCAGTGGACAGGGAATCGAAGAGACCCAGTACTTC,TRBD1,-,TRBJ2-5,TRBV6-1
CASSVRPRANQETQYF,TGTGCCAGCAGTGTACGTCCGAGGGCTAACCAAGAGACCCAGTACTTC,-,-,TRBJ2-5,TRBV27
CASSLEGARTEAFF,TGTGCCAGCAGCTTGGAGGGGGCGCGGACTGAAGCTTTCTTT,TRBD1,-,TRBJ1-1,TRBV7-2
CASSLTSREEETQYF,TGCGCCAGCAGCTTGACGTCCCGGGAGGAGGAGACCCAGTACTTC,TRBD2,-,TRBJ2-5,TRBV5-1
CASRGVNSPLHF,TGCGCCAGCAGGGGAGTTAATTCACCCCTCCACTTT,-,-,TRBJ1-6,TRBV5-1
CASSLRQGGTQYF,TGTGCCAGCAGTCTCCGACAGGGAGGGACCCAGTACTTC,-,-,TRBJ2-5,TRBV2
CASSSLGNEQFF,TGCGCCAGCAGCTCACTAGGCAATGAGCAGTTCTTC,-,-,TRBJ2-1,TRBV5-1
CASSVIGVTQETQYF,TGTGCCAGCAGCGTAATCGGGGTCACCCAAGAGACCCAGTACTTC,-,-,TRBJ2-5,TRBV9
CASSYMGGIGAFF,TGTGCCAGCAGCTATATGGGGGGGATTGGAGCTTTCTTT,-,-,TRBJ1-1,TRBV7-9
CASSLRRGGSGDEQFF,TGTGCCAGCAGCTTACGGCGCGGGGGGTCCGGAGATGAGCAGTTCTTC,TRBD2,-,TRBJ2-1,TRBV7-3
CASSFGGSNTEAFF,TGTGCCAGCAGCTTTGGGGGGTCGAACACTGAAGCTTTCTTT,-,-,TRBJ1-1,TRBV11-2
CASRALGQAHEQYF,TGTGCCAGCAGAGCCTTGGGACAGGCCCACGAGCAGTACTTC,TRBD1,-,TRBJ2-7,TRBV2
CASRKRGSSYNEQFF,TGTGCCAGCAGGAAGCGGGGATCCTCCTACAATGAGCAGTTCTTC,TRBD2,-,TRBJ2-1,TRBV5-6
CASKVTGGLSGYTF,TGTGCCAGCAAGGTGACAGGGGGCTTAAGTGGCTACACCTTC,TRBD1,once,TRBJ1-2,TRBV2